Below, 12 T cell receptor beta chains from the same sample are listed, as sequenced in a study of CD8+CD57+ T cells in acquired aplastic anemia. Only patients with CD8+CD57+ cell expansion on flow cytometry were chosen for sequencing. The study profiled TCR beta VDJ and CDR3 using genomic DNA as template. A single record per CDR3 protein comes from TCRdb applying MiXCR to the reads. The table has 250,000 to 350,000 distinct CDR3 sequences, roughly 53% seen once. Material for sequencing was sorted CD4+, CD8+, or CD8+CD57+ T cells (not recorded which) from PBMCs. The receptors derive from a human donor with aplastic anemia.

The chain is built from TRBV24-1 and TRBJ1-3; 7 nucleotides align to TRBD1. The germline V gene has CDR1 KGHDR and CDR2 SFDVKD. Unmatched junction bases numbered 6, after V lost 4 bases and J lost 4 bases. The CDR3 has 15 residues. The CDR3 sequence: CATSDPTGSGNTIYF. The CDR3 nucleotides are TGTGCCACCAGTGACCCGACAGGGAGCGGAAACACCATATATTTT.

This chain connects TRBV20-1 to TRBJ2-7, with TRBD2 matching over 8 bases. The junction had 11 bases not matched to a gene; V was cut back by 2 bases and J by 5 bases. The CDR3 spans 15 residues. CDR1 and CDR2 from the germline V gene are DFQATT and SNEGSKA (reference sequence). The CDR3 DNA reads TGCAGTGCTAGACCACCGACTAGCGTCGGGGACGAGCAGTACTTC. Translated, it gives CSARPPTSVGDEQYF.

Of note for this clonotype: The junction departs from germline at one end; a sequencing error may be responsible. The rearrangement uses TRBV9 and TRBJ1-2; 8 bases fit TRBD1. CDR1 SGDLS and CDR2 YYNGEE come from the germline V gene. This CDR3 contains 14 residues. CDR3: CACSVDDRGYGYTF. The CDR3 nucleotides are TGTGCCTGCAGCGTAGACGACAGGGGCTATGGCTACACCTTC.

The chain carries TRBV24-1 and TRBJ2-1; 13 bases fit TRBD2. V was pared by 0 bases and J by 7 bases, with 8 bases of the junction left unmatched. In germline, CDR1 is KGHDR, CDR2 SFDVKD. The CDR3 has 18 amino acids. The CDR3 DNA is TGTGCCACCAGTGATTTGACTAGCGGGGGGGCCACGTTGAATGAGCAGTTCTTC. This sequence encodes CATSDLTSGGATLNEQFF.

As to this clonotype: The junction departs from germline at one end; a sequencing error may be responsible. This sequence joins TRBV2 and TRBJ2-1, with TRBD1 matching 7 bases. Germline V gene data show CDR1 as SNHLY and CDR2 as FYNNEI. The CDR3 totals 14 residues. The CDR3 is CASGEGALYNEQFF. The CDR3 bases are TGTGCCAGCGGTGAGGGGGCCCTCTACAATGAGCAGTTCTTC.

As regards this clonotype: Germline is not matched at one junction end, which may reflect a read error. The chain uses TRBV20-1 and TRBJ1-1; 11 bases fit TRBD1. The CDR3 runs to 10 residues. Germline assignment: CDR1 DFQATT and CDR2 SNEGSKA (reference sequence). The CDR3 loop reads CSAWDRGNLF. CDR3 DNA: TGCAGTGCCTGGGACAGGGGGAATCTCTTT.

The V call is TRBV25-1, the J call TRBJ1-2, with a weak D call TRBD1 (6 bases). The CDR3 has 15 amino acids. Germline-derived CDR1 and CDR2 are MGHDK and SYGVNS. V shed 5 bases and J shed 4 bases, with 17 bases lying between them. The CDR3 DNA follows: TGTGCCAGCAGTTTGGCGGGGGCGCGAGGCTATGGCTACACCTTC. Its translation is CASSLAGARGYGYTF.

The chain carries TRBV5-1 and TRBJ2-5; D possibly corresponds to TRBD2 (6 bases). The V end lost 5 bases, the J end lost 1 base, and 12 bases lay between the germline ends. This CDR3 comprises 14 residues. Germline assignment: CDR1 SGHRS and CDR2 YFSETQ. CDR3 sequence reads: CASSRMGLQETQYF. CDR3 DNA sequence: TGCGCCAGCAGTAGAATGGGACTCCAAGAGACCCAGTACTTC. The variable domain in full, completed from reference TRBV5-1 and TRBJ2-5, reads KAGVTQTPRYLIKTRGQQVTLSCSPISGHRSVSWYQQTPGQGLQFLFEYFSETQRNKGNFPGRFSGRQFSNSRSEMNVSTLELGDSALYLCASSRMGLQETQYFGPGTRLLVL.

This chain uses TRBV2 with TRBJ1-4; D may be TRBD1 (6 bases). The CDR3 spans 12 residues. Trimming took 7 bases from V and 7 from J, leaving 10 bases between them. Germline CDR1 reads SNHLY; CDR2 reads FYNNEI. The chain's CDR3 is CASKGVSEKLFF. As DNA, the CDR3 is TGTGCCAGCAAGGGGGTCTCTGAAAAACTGTTTTTT.

This clonotype occurred a few times. The J gene is TRBJ2-3, the V gene TRBV20-1; D may correspond to TRBD1 or TRBD2 (5 bases each). This CDR3 region has 14 residues. The V gene lost 0 bases and the J gene lost 2 bases, with 9 bases spanning the gap. Per germline, CDR1 DFQATT and CDR2 SNEGSKA (reference sequence). CDR3 nucleotides: TGCAGTGCTAGAGATTTGGGGACCACAGATACGCAGTATTTT. This translates into CSARDLGTTDTQYF.

The CDR3 is CSARVMNTEAFF. As DNA, the CDR3 is TGCAGTGCTAGAGTTATGAACACTGAAGCTTTCTTT. V is TRBV20-1 and J is TRBJ1-1, with D unresolved. The CDR3 is 12 residues long. Between the trimmed V and J ends, which lost 1 base and 0 bases, there was a span of 3 bases. Germline V gene data show CDR1 as DFQATT and CDR2 as SNEGSKA (reference sequence).

This clonotype was counted at least ten times. The gene calls are TRBV4-1 and TRBJ2-7, with D unresolved. V was trimmed by 0 bases and J by 5 bases, leaving 11 bases between them. The CDR3 runs to 14 residues. From germline, CDR1 is MGHRA and CDR2 YSYEKL. The CDR3 region has the DNA TGCGCCAGCAGCCAAGAAGCCCGGAGCAACGAGCAGTACTTC. As protein: CASSQEARSNEQYF.